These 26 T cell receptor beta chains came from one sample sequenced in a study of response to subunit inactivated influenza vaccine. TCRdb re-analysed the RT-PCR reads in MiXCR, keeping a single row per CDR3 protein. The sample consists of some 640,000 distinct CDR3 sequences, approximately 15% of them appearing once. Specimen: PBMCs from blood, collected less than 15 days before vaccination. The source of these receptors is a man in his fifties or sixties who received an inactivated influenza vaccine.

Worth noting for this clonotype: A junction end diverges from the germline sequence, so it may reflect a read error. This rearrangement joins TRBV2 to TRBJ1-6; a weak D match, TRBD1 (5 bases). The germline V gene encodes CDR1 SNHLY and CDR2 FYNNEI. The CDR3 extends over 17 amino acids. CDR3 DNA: TGTACCAGCTGTTTGCTTCCCTCGGGACGGTCTAATTCACCCCTCCACTTT. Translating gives CTSCLLPSGRSNSPLHF. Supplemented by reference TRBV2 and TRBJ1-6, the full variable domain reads EPEVTQTPSHQVTQMGQEVILRCVPISNHLYFYWYRQILGQKVEFLVSFYNNEISEKSEIFDDQFSVERPDGSNFTLKIRSTKLEDSAMYFCTSCLLPSGRSNSPLHFGNGTRLTVT.

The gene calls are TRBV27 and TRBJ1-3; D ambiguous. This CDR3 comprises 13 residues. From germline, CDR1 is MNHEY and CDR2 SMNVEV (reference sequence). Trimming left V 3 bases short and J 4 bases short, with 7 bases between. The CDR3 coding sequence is TGTGCCAGCAGTTTTACCGGGGGAAACACCATATATTTT. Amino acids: CASSFTGGNTIYF.

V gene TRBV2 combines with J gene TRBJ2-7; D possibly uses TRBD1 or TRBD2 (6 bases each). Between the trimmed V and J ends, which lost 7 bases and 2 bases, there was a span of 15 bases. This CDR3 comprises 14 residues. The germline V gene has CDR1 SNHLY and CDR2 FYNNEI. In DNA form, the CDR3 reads TGTGCCAGCAAACCACAAGGGGGGCCCTACGAGCAGTACTTC. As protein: CASKPQGGPYEQYF.

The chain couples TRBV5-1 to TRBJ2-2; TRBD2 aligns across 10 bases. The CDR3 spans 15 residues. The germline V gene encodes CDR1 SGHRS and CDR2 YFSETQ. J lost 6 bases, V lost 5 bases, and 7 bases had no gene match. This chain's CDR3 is CASSESLAGAGELFF. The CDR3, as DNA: TGCGCCAGCAGTGAATCCCTAGCGGGGGCCGGGGAGCTGTTTTTT. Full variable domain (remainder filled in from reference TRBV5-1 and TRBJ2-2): KAGVTQTPRYLIKTRGQQVTLSCSPISGHRSVSWYQQTPGQGLQFLFEYFSETQRNKGNFPGRFSGRQFSNSRSEMNVSTLELGDSALYLCASSESLAGAGELFFGEGSRLTVL.

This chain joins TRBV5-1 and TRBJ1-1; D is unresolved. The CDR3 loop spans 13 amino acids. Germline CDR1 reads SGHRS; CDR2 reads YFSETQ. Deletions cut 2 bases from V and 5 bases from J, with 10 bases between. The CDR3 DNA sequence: TGCGCCAGCAGCTTACAACAAGGGACTGAAGCTTTCTTT. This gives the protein CASSLQQGTEAFF.

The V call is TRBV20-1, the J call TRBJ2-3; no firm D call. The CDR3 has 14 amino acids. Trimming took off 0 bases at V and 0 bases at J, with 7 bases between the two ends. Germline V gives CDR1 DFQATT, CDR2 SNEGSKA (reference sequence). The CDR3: CSARDRASTDTQYF. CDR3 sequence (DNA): TGCAGTGCTAGAGATCGGGCCAGCACAGATACGCAGTATTTT.

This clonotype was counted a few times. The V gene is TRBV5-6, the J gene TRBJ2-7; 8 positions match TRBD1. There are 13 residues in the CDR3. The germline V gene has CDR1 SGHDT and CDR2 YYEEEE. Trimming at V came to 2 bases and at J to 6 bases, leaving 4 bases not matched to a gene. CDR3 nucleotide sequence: TGTGCCAGCAGCTTACAGGGGGTCCGCGAGCAGTACTTC. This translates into CASSLQGVREQYF.

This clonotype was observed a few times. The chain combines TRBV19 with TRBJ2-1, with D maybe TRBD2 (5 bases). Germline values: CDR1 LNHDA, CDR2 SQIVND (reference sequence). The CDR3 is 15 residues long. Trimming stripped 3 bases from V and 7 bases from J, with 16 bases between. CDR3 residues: CASSISAAALNEQFF. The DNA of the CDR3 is TGTGCCAGTAGTATCTCAGCGGCGGCTTTGAATGAGCAGTTCTTC. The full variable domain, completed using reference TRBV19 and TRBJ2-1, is DGGITQSPKYLFRKEGQNVTLSCEQNLNHDAMYWYRQDPGQGLRLIYYSQIVNDFQKGDIAEGYSVSREKKESFPLTVTSAQKNPTAFYLCASSISAAALNEQFFGPGTRLTVL.

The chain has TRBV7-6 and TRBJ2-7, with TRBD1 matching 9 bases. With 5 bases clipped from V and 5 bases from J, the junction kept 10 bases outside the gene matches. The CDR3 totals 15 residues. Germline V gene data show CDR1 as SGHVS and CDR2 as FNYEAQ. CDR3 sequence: CASSVLGTGYDEQYF. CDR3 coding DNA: TGTGCCAGCAGCGTCCTTGGGACAGGGTACGACGAGCAGTACTTC.

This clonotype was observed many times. CDR3 in amino acids: CSVEVAGLDEQFF. CDR3 coding DNA: TGCAGCGTTGAAGTAGCGGGATTGGATGAGCAGTTCTTC. The chain couples TRBV29-1 to TRBJ2-1; 8 positions agree with TRBD2. Germline CDR1 and CDR2: SQVTM and ANQGSEA. The CDR3 is 13 residues long. J lost 8 bases, V lost 1 base, and 4 bases had no gene match.

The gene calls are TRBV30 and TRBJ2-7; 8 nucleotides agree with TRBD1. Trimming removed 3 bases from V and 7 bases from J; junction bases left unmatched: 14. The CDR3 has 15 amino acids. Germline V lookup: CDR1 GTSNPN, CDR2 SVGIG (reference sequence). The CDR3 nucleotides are TGTGCCTGGAGACACCTCCAGGGGGCTCAGCAGGAGCAGTACTTC. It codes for CAWRHLQGAQQEQYF.

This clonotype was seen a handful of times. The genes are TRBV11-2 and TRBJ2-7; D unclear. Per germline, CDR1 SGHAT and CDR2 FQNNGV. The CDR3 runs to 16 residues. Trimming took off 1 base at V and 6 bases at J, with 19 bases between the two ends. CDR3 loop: CASSLALRFVASEQYF. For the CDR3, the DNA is TGTGCCAGCAGCTTAGCCTTAAGGTTCGTCGCGTCCGAGCAGTACTTC.

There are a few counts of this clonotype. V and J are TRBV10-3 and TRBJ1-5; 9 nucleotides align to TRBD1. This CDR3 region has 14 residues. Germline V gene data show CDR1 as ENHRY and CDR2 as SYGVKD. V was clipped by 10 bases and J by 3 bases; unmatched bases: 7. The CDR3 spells CASRRDRDNQPQHF. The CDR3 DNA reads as TGTGCCAGCAGAAGGGACAGGGACAATCAGCCCCAGCATTTT.

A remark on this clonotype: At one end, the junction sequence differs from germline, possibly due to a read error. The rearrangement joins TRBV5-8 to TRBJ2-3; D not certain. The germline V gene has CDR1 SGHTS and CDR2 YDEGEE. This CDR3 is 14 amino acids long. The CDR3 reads CAISISDNTDTQYF. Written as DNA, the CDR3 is TGTGCCATCAGCATTTCAGACAACACAGATACGCAGTATTTT.

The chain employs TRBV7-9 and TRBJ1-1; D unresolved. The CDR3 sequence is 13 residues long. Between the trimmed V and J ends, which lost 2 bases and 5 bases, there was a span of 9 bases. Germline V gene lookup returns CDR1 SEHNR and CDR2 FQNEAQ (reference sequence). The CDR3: CASSLMEVTEAFF. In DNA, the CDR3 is TGTGCCAGCAGCTTAATGGAGGTGACTGAAGCTTTCTTT.

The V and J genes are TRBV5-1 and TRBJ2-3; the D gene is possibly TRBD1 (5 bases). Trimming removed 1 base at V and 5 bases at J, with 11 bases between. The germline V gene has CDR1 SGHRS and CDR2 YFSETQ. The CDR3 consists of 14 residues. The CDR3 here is CASSLPQAQDTQYF. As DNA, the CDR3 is TGCGCCAGCAGCTTGCCACAGGCGCAAGATACGCAGTATTTT.

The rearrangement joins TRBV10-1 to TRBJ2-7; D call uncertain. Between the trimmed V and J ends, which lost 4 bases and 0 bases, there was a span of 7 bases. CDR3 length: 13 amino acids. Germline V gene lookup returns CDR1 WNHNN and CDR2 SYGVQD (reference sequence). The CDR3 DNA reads TGCGCCAGCAGTGTCGACGGCTCCTACGAGCAGTACTTC. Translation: CASSVDGSYEQYF.

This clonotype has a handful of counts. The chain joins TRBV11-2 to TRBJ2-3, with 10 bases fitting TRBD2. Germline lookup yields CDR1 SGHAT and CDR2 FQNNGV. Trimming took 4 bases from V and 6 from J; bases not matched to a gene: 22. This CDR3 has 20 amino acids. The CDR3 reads CASSSRYRTSGPPQRDTQYF. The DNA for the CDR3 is TGTGCCAGCAGCTCCCGTTACCGGACTAGCGGCCCCCCGCAGAGGGATACGCAGTATTTT.

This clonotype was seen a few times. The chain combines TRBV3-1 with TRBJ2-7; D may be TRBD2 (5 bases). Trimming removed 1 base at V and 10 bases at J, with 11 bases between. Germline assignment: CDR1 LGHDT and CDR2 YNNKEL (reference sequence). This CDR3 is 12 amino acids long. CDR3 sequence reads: CASSQASGDQYF. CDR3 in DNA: TGTGCCAGCAGCCAAGCTTCCGGGGATCAGTACTTC.

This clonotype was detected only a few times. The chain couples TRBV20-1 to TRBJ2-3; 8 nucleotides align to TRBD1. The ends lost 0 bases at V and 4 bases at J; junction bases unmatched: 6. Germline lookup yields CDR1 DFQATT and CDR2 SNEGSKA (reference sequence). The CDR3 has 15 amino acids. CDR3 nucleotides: TGCAGTGCTAGAGATGTTGAGACAGGGGCAGATACGCAGTATTTT. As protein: CSARDVETGADTQYF.

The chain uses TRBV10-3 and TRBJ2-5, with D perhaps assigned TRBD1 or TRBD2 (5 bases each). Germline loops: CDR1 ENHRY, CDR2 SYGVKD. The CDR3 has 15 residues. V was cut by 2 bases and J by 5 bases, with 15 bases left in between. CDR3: CAISEVGTQAETQYF. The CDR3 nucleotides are TGTGCCATCAGTGAGGTTGGGACCCAAGCGGAGACCCAGTACTTC.

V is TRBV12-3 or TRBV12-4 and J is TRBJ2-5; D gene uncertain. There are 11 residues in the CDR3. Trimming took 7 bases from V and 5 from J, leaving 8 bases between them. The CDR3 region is CASKRLETQYF. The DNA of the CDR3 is TGTGCCAGCAAACGTTTGGAGACCCAGTACTTC.

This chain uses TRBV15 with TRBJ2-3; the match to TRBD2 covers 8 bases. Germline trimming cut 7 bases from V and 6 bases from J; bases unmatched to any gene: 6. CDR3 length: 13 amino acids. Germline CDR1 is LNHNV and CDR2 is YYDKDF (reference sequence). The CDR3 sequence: CATKKAGVDTQYF. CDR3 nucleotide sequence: TGTGCCACCAAAAAAGCGGGAGTCGATACGCAGTATTTT.

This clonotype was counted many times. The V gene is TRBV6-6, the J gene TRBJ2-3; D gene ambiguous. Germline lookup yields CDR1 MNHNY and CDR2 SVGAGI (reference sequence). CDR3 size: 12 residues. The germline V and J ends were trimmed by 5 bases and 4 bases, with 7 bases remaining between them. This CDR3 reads CASSKLADTQYF. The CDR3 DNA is TGTGCCAGCAGTAAGCTAGCAGATACGCAGTATTTT.

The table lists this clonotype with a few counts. This CDR3 reads CASTPGRRQETQYF. The CDR3 DNA reads TGTGCCAGCACCCCGGGACGGAGACAAGAGACCCAGTACTTC. V and J are TRBV6-1 and TRBJ2-5; D may match TRBD1 or TRBD2 (5 bases each). The V end lost 7 bases, the J end lost 2 bases, and 14 bases lay between the germline ends. This CDR3 has 14 amino acids. The germline V gene encodes CDR1 MNHNS and CDR2 SASEGT.

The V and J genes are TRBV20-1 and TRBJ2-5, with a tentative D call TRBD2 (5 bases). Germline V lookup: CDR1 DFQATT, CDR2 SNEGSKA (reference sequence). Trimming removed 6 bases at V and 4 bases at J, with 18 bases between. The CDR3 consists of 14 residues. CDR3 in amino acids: CSAPMRGSIETQYF. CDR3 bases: TGCAGTGCCCCCATGAGAGGGAGCATAGAGACCCAGTACTTC.